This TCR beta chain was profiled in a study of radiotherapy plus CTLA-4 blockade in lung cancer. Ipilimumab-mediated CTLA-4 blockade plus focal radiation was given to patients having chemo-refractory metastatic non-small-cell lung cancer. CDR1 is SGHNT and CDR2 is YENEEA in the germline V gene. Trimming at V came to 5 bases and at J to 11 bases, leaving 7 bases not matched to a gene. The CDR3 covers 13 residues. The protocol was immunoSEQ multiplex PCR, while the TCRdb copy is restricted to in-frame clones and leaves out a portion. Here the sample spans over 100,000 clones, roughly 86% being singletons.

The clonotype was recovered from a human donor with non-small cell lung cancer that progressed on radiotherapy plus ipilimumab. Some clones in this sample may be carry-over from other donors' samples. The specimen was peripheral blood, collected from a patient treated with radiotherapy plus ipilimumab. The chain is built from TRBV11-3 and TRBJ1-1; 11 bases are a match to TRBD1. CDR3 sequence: CASSAGQGARAFF. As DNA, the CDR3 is TGTGCCAGCAGCGCCGGACAGGGGGCTAGGGCTTTCTTT.